The 2 T cell receptor beta chains below come from one sample, sequenced in a study of tumor-infiltrating lymphocytes in primary liver carcinoma. Blood RNA was derived from unsorted whole blood, and germline DNA was extracted too. TCR beta cDNA was prepared out of 500 ng total RNA by means of a constant-region primer. Three-round nested multiplex PCR performed with slightly modified ARM-PCR produced the TCR beta libraries. Rounds one and two of PCR, each of roughly 11 cycles, were primed with TRBV1-TRBV30 forward primers and a C-beta reverse primer. TCRdb processed the multiplex PCR reads anew with MiXCR; each CDR3 protein has one entry. The sample has almost 200,000 distinct CDR3 sequences, almost 65% seen once. Sequenced: peripheral blood. The receptor source for this set is a woman aged 55-75 years with primary liver carcinoma and hepatitis B virus infection.

This clonotype was recorded at least ten times. The chain recombines TRBV12-3 or TRBV12-4 with TRBJ1-5; 8 bases match TRBD1. J was trimmed by 2 bases and V by 2 bases; bases with no gene match: 8. CDR3 size: 17 residues. This CDR3 reads CASSLRQGAQGNQPQHF. The CDR3 bases are TGTGCCAGCAGTTTAAGGCAGGGGGCTCAAGGCAATCAGCCCCAGCATTTT.

Regarding this clonotype: A much larger clone differs from this one at a single base, so this may be a read error. The chain is built from TRBV6-1 and TRBJ1-2; D gene uncertain. The CDR3 totals 12 residues. Trimming stripped 2 bases from V and 6 bases from J, with 7 bases between. Germline CDR1 is MNHNS and CDR2 is SASEGT. The CDR3 DNA sequence: TGTGCCAGCAGTGAATTCAGACATGGCTACACCTTC. Amino acids: CASSEFRHGYTF.